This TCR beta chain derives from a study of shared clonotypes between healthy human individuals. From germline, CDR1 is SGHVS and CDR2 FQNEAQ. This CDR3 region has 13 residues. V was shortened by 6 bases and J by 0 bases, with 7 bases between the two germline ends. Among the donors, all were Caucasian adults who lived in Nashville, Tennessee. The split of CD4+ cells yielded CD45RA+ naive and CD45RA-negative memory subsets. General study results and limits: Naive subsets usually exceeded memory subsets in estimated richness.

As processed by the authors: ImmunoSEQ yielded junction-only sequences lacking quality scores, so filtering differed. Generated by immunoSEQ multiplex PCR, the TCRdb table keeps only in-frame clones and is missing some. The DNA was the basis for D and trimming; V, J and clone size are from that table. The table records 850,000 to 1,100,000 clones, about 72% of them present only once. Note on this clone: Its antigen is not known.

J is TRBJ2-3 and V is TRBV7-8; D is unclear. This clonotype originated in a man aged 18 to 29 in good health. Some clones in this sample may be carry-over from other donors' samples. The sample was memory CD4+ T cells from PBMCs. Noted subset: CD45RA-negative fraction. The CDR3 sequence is CASRRASTDTQYF. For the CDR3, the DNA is TGTGCCAGCAGACGAGCTAGCACAGATACGCAGTATTTT.